This paragraph covers one T cell receptor beta chain sequence. Its binding antigen is unknown. No base qualities exist here, and no much larger clone lies one base off it. These data belong to a study of regulatory T cells in long-lasting Graves disease (dated by TCRdb to 2020 to 2022). With regard to the full study: Persistent Graves' disease was defined as antithyroid drug treatment for over 5 years with persistently positive TSH receptor autoantibodies. A total of around 35 samples underwent TCR sequencing: some 13 from persistent and some 20 from newly diagnosed Graves' disease patients. In the clinical cohort, patients with persistent Graves' disease had used antithyroid drugs for an average of around 10 years. This study used TCR sequencing and RNA sequencing of peripheral blood to compare persistent Graves' disease patients against newly diagnosed Graves' disease patients. The study was registered as a clinical trial and conducted in China.

V loses 1 base of germline sequence and J loses 2 bases, and the interval between the two ends is 12 bases. Counted from cysteine to phenylalanine, this CDR3 has 15 amino acids. Only CDR3 DNA remains: 45 bases, in frame from the first base. Taken from the germline V gene, the CDR1 and CDR2 loops are SGHDN and FVKESK. Taken with the paper, the label for time point translates to: persistent/refractory GD, antithyroid drugs over 5 years with positive TRAb. RNA was extracted from PBMCs in TRIzol for both TCR sequencing and RNA sequencing. The diagnosis of Graves' disease followed American Thyroid Association guidelines. Patients for the study were recruited at an endocrinology department in Xi'an, China. Each patient gave around 9 milliliters of peripheral blood, collected in an EDTA anticoagulant tube. PBMCs were isolated by Ficoll Paque Plus density gradient separation without further T cell sorting. RNA quality was checked with an Agilent 2100 Bioanalyzer and agarose gel, and concentration with a NanoDrop 2000.

Results the study describes overall, beyond this receptor: TRBV28, TRBJ1-2 and TRBJ2-5 were preferentially used in persistent disease, while TRBV20-1 and TRBJ2-1 were favored in newly diagnosed disease. The small sample size was acknowledged by the authors as a limitation that may reduce accuracy. A larger number of public clonotypes was shared among persistent patients (more than 2,500) than among newly diagnosed patients (around 870). The study examined only peripheral blood because the primary lesion, thyroid tissue, could not be accessed. Sequencing and analysis were limited to the TCR beta chain. Compared with newly diagnosed patients, persistent Graves' disease patients had lower TCR Shannon entropy and fewer highly expanded clones, which suggests clonal expansion.

Library creation used multiplex PCR. The data were produced on an Illumina HiSeq 4000. TCR beta libraries were built with iRepertoire HTBI primers and Arm-PCR amplification of CDR3 regions. Before sequencing, the PCR products underwent gel purification. The source study handled its data this way. Gene usage analysis of CDR3 amino acid clonotypes relied on the roughly 60 TRBV and about 15 TRBJ segments identified across samples. COPE and FqMerger were used to merge filtered high-quality paired reads into contigs. BLAST was used to align contigs to IMGT TRBV, TRBD and TRBJ reference genes, and CDR3 was defined according to IMGT. Clonotypes above 0.1% frequency were classified as highly expanded clones. Shannon entropy was used to measure repertoire diversity, and the Gini coefficient was used to measure V-J evenness. A clonotype was considered public if more than one individual shared it. TCRdb trimmed public reads at Q25 via fastp, called clones via MiXCR and kept in-frame beta chains. All rows with the same CDR3 protein become a single entry with the most common DNA and genes. In this record, the V and J calls reflect TCRdb's handling and not the investigators' own analysis. The sample yields about 660,000 distinct CDR3 sequences; around 30% were counted once. In total, the top ten clones hold roughly 41% of the sample.

Source: peripheral blood mononuclear cells (PBMCs), taken when the disease was refractory, from a patient treated with antithyroid drugs. The chain was built from TRBV14 and TRBJ2-7; the D gene cannot be resolved reliably. The sequence came from a female donor with Graves disease. The CDR3 reads CASSQVHDLTYEQYF. In nucleotides, the sequence is TGTGCCAGCAGCCAAGTCCACGACCTTACCTACGAGCAGTACTTC.